Each of the 22 T cell receptor beta chains below was sequenced from the same sample in a study of cytomegalovirus exposure and HLA in healthy donors. The PCR had 60 Vbeta and 13 Jbeta primers. TCRdb keeps only in-frame clones here, not all; method: immunoSEQ multiplex PCR. The table lists around 140,000 clones, around 78% of them singletons. Sequenced sample: PBMCs. These receptors were collected from a woman aged 18 to 35 in good health and CMV-seropositive.

V usage is TRBV27 and J usage is TRBJ2-3; 9 nucleotides align to TRBD2. The germline CDR1 and CDR2 sequences are MNHEY and SMNVEV (reference sequence). The CDR3 consists of 15 residues. V shed 5 bases and J 5 bases; nucleotides not matched to a gene: 8. The CDR3 region is CASSAGGRSQDTQYF. The CDR3 DNA is TGTGCCAGCAGTGCGGGGGGGCGTTCCCAAGATACGCAGTATTTT.

This rearrangement joins TRBV7-9 to TRBJ2-1; D is perhaps TRBD2 (6 bases). This CDR3 has 15 residues. The ends were cut back, 0 bases at V and 4 bases at J, with 10 bases in the middle. Germline lookup yields CDR1 SEHNR and CDR2 FQNEAQ (reference sequence). DNA of the CDR3: TGTGCCAGCAGCTTAGCGGAGGGAGCTTACAATGAGCAGTTCTTC. This encodes CASSLAEGAYNEQFF.

The V call is TRBV27, the J call TRBJ2-5, with D hard to call. Germline CDR1 MNHEY, CDR2 SMNVEV (reference sequence). The CDR3 consists of 14 residues. V was shortened by 2 bases and J by 4 bases, with 11 bases between the two germline ends. CDR3 in amino acids: CASSLTRSPETQYF. In nucleotides, the CDR3 is TGTGCCAGCAGTTTAACTCGGTCCCCAGAGACCCAGTACTTC.

V usage is TRBV7-6 and J usage is TRBJ1-3; 7 bases are shared with TRBD1. The CDR3 has 14 amino acids. Per germline, CDR1 SGHVS and CDR2 FNYEAQ. Germline trimming cut 6 bases from V and 4 bases from J; bases unmatched to any gene: 6. This CDR3 reads CASSLGQVGNTIYF. DNA of the CDR3: TGTGCCAGCAGTCTCGGACAGGTCGGAAACACCATATATTTT. Full variable domain (outside the CDR3, taken from reference TRBV7-6 and TRBJ1-3): GAGVSQSPRYKVTKRGQDVALRCDPISGHVSLYWYRQALGQGPEFLTYFNYEAQQDKSGLPNDRFSAERPEGSISTLTIQRTEQRDSAMYRCASSLGQVGNTIYFGEGSWLTVV.

This chain connects TRBV27 to TRBJ2-7, with 7 bases aligning to TRBD1. From germline, CDR1 is MNHEY and CDR2 SMNVEV (reference sequence). The V segment lost 6 bases and the J segment 1 base; nucleotides outside the gene matches: 3. The CDR3 spans 13 residues. CDR3 bases: TGTGCCAGCAGCCGGGACAGTTCCTACGAGCAGTACTTC. Protein product: CASSRDSSYEQYF.

This rearrangement joins TRBV2 to TRBJ1-1; D possibly corresponds to TRBD1 (6 bases). Germline CDR1 reads SNHLY; CDR2 reads FYNNEI. This CDR3 has 14 amino acids. The V end was cut by 5 bases, the J end by 1 base, with 11 bases between. CDR3 in amino acids: CASSREGGNTEAFF. CDR3 in DNA: TGTGCCAGCAGTCGGGAGGGGGGGAACACTGAAGCTTTCTTT.

Only one count was recorded for this clone. The V and J genes are TRBV7-2 and TRBJ1-2; TRBD1 matches at 9 bases. The CDR3 has 16 amino acids. Germline lookup yields CDR1 SGHTA and CDR2 FQGNSA. V was pared by 4 bases and J by 2 bases, with 8 bases of the junction left unmatched. CDR3 in DNA: TGTGCCAGCAGCTCATCGGCTACAGGGGGCAACTATGGCTACACCTTC. This gives the protein CASSSSATGGNYGYTF.

J is TRBJ1-4 and V is TRBV6-6; possible D gene TRBD1, 5 bases. Trimming stripped 6 bases from V and 6 bases from J, with 8 bases between. The CDR3 loop spans 12 amino acids. Germline CDR1 MNHNY, CDR2 SVGAGI (reference sequence). The CDR3 DNA follows: TGTGCCAGCAGCATACAGGATGAAAAACTGTTTTTT. Protein product: CASSIQDEKLFF.

The chain has TRBV15 and TRBJ2-3; no reliable D call. Germline V gives CDR1 LNHNV, CDR2 YYDKDF (reference sequence). This CDR3 has 12 amino acids. V gave up 0 bases and J gave up 6 bases, with 4 bases separating them. CDR3 loop: CATSRDGDTQYF. In nucleotides, the CDR3 is TGTGCCACCAGCAGAGACGGGGATACGCAGTATTTT.

This clone has just a few counts. The CDR3 DNA sequence: TGTGCCAGCAGACCTACAGGGGTATCGGGCTACACCTTC. It codes for CASRPTGVSGYTF. The V and J genes are TRBV6-5 and TRBJ1-2, with 7 bases lining up with TRBD1. The V and J ends lost 6 bases and 8 bases, in that order; junction bases with no gene match: 9. The CDR3 totals 13 residues. Per the germline V gene, CDR1 is MNHEY and CDR2 is SVGAGI.

The rearrangement links TRBV18 to TRBJ2-5; 7 bases line up with TRBD2. The CDR3 is made up of 14 amino acids. Germline V gene sequence: CDR1 KGHSH, CDR2 LQKENI. Trimming cost V 2 bases and J 7 bases; bases outside gene matches: 7. DNA for the CDR3: TGTGCCAGCTCACCAGGGAGGGACCATGGGACCCAGTACTTC. Residues: CASSPGRDHGTQYF.

This clone was picked up one time. CDR3: CASSFQGANQPQHF. In DNA form, the CDR3 reads TGTGCCAGCAGCTTCCAGGGGGCCAATCAGCCCCAGCATTTT. V usage is TRBV5-4 and J usage is TRBJ1-5; 8 bases map to TRBD1. Germline lookup yields CDR1 SGHNT and CDR2 YYREEE (reference sequence). CDR3 size: 14 residues. V dropped 2 bases and J dropped 3; count of bases not matched to a gene: 1.

J is TRBJ2-1 and V is TRBV5-1; possibly TRBD1 for D (5 bases). V shed 3 bases and J shed 0 bases, with 13 bases lying between them. The V gene's germline CDR1 is SGHRS and CDR2 YFSETQ. The CDR3 consists of 16 residues. The CDR3 loop reads CASSYQTVSSYNEQFF. CDR3 DNA sequence: TGCGCCAGCAGCTACCAGACAGTGAGCTCCTACAATGAGCAGTTCTTC.

V and J are TRBV11-2 and TRBJ2-7; 8 positions agree with TRBD1. Germline V gene sequence: CDR1 SGHAT, CDR2 FQNNGV. The CDR3 spans 16 residues. V shed 1 base and J 4 bases; nucleotides not matched to a gene: 9. CDR3 in DNA: TGTGCCAGCAGCTTAGGGGCAGGGGGCCCTGTATACGAGCAGTACTTC. Its protein product is CASSLGAGGPVYEQYF. The full variable domain, with the rest looked up from reference TRBV11-2 and TRBJ2-7, is EAGVAQSPRYKIIEKRQSVAFWCNPISGHATLYWYQQILGQGPKLLIQFQNNGVVDDSQLPKDRFSAERLKGVDSTLKIQPAKLEDSAVYLCASSLGAGGPVYEQYFGPGTRLTVT.

The chain employs TRBV28 and TRBJ1-5; no firm D call. This CDR3 has 14 amino acids. The ends were cut back, 5 bases at V and 2 bases at J, with 10 bases in the middle. From germline, CDR1 is MDHEN and CDR2 SYDVKM. CDR3 sequence reads: CASSLHRGNQPQHF. CDR3 nucleotides: TGTGCCAGCAGTCTCCACAGAGGCAATCAGCCCCAGCATTTT. The variable domain in full, completed from reference TRBV28 and TRBJ1-5, reads DVKVTQSSRYLVKRTGEKVFLECVQDMDHENMFWYRQDPGLGLRLIYFSYDVKMKEKGDIPEGYSVSREKKERFSLILESASTNQTSMYLCASSLHRGNQPQHFGDGTRLSIL.

This chain uses TRBV7-9 with TRBJ1-3; TRBD1 matches at 9 bases. V trimming: 5 bases; J trimming: 9 bases; junction bases outside the gene matches: 23. The CDR3 spans 19 residues. Germline V gene lookup returns CDR1 SEHNR and CDR2 FQNEAQ (reference sequence). The CDR3 sequence is CASSSTGTGFGPSTGTIYF. The CDR3 DNA is TGTGCCAGCAGCAGTACCGGGACAGGGTTTGGGCCGTCCACGGGCACCATATATTTT.

V and J are TRBV6-1 and TRBJ2-3; D unresolved. Trimming pared 6 bases from V and 2 bases from J, leaving 3 bases between. Germline V CDR1 and CDR2: MNHNS, SASEGT. There are 11 residues in the CDR3. CDR3 DNA sequence: TGTGCCAGCAGCTCCACAGATACGCAGTATTTT. Protein sequence: CASSSTDTQYF.

This clone was seen once. The rearrangement uses TRBV6-1 and TRBJ2-7, with TRBD1 identical over 8 bases. Germline V gene lookup returns CDR1 MNHNS and CDR2 SASEGT. The junction had 10 bases not matched to a gene; V was cut back by 6 bases and J by 3 bases. This CDR3 has 15 amino acids. The CDR3 here is CASSMGQVGNYEQYF. CDR3 nucleotide sequence: TGTGCCAGCAGCATGGGACAGGTTGGGAACTACGAGCAGTACTTC.

The rearrangement links TRBV28 to TRBJ1-5, with D hard to call. CDR1 and CDR2 (germline): MDHEN, SYDVKM. Trimming removed 8 bases from V and 9 bases from J, with 17 bases in between. This CDR3 region has 13 residues. The CDR3 region has the DNA TGTGCCAGCGGAATCAAATCTGGAGGGCCCCAGCATTTT. This encodes CASGIKSGGPQHF.

The chain carries TRBV5-6 and TRBJ1-2; 9 nucleotides line up with TRBD1. The CDR3 is 14 residues long. The V segment lost 4 bases and the J segment 2 bases; nucleotides outside the gene matches: 3. CDR1 and CDR2 (germline): SGHDT, YYEEEE. The CDR3 region is CASSPGTGNYGYTF. The CDR3 bases are TGTGCCAGCAGCCCGGGGACAGGGAACTATGGCTACACCTTC.

The chain recombines TRBV5-8 with TRBJ2-5, with a weak D call TRBD1 (5 bases). Germline lookup yields CDR1 SGHTS and CDR2 YDEGEE. V was cut by 2 bases and J by 5 bases, with 13 bases left in between. This CDR3 region has 14 residues. CDR3 region: CASSLIRARETQYF. CDR3 DNA: TGTGCCAGCAGCTTAATCAGGGCGCGGGAGACCCAGTACTTC.

This chain links TRBV2 with TRBJ1-1; TRBD1 matches 12 bases. Trimming cost V 7 bases and J 6 bases; bases outside gene matches: 9. CDR3 length equals 15 residues. Germline V gene sequence: CDR1 SNHLY, CDR2 FYNNEI. The CDR3 sequence: CASTGDRGRKAEAFF. In DNA, the CDR3 is TGTGCCAGCACTGGGGACAGGGGGCGTAAGGCTGAAGCTTTCTTT.